These T cell receptor beta chains were read from a single sample in a study of T cells in Graves' hyperthyroidism and ophthalmopathy. TCRdb itself ran the multiplex PCR reads through MiXCR, one entry per CDR3 protein. The sample lists a few hundred thousand distinct CDR3 sequences; roughly 15% were seen once. The sample was blood. These receptor sequences come from a woman aged 18-35 years with Graves' hyperthyroidism. The CDR3 runs from the conserved cysteine through the conserved F or W. Fields, in order: clone size, D gene, V gene, J gene, CDR3 protein, CDR3 DNA. The D gene is left open where the match is weak. Expanded clones are given a class, and other clones once, few, many or no size at all.

size: many
D: TRBD2
V: TRBV20-1
J: TRBJ2-1
CDR3: CSARSTLGLVSYEQFF
DNA: TGCAGTGCTAGGTCAACCCTAGGACTAGTGTCGTATGAGCAGTTCTTC

size: few
D: -
V: TRBV18
J: TRBJ2-1
CDR3: CASSPPSGPYGEQFF
DNA: TGTGCCAGCTCACCACCTAGCGGACCCTACGGAGAGCAGTTCTTC

size: many
D: -
V: TRBV7-3
J: TRBJ2-1
CDR3: CASSLQEGQWEQFF
DNA: TGTGCCAGCAGCCTCCAGGAGGGGCAATGGGAGCAGTTCTTC

size: many
D: TRBD2
V: TRBV20-1
J: TRBJ2-3
CDR3: CSARGGGRSTDTQYF
DNA: TGCAGTGCTAGAGGTGGCGGGAGGAGCACAGATACGCAGTATTTT

size: few
D: -
V: TRBV14
J: TRBJ2-1
CDR3: CASSALGLEFDEQFF
DNA: TGTGCCAGCAGCGCCTTAGGGCTAGAATTTGATGAGCAGTTCTTC

size: many
D: -
V: TRBV6-2/TRBV6-3
J: TRBJ2-5
CDR3: CASSYSDSSSQETQYF
DNA: TGTGCCAGCAGTTACTCGGACAGTTCCAGCCAAGAGACCCAGTACTTC

size: few
D: -
V: TRBV3-1
J: TRBJ1-3
CDR3: CASSQERLFSGNTIYF
DNA: TGTGCCAGCAGCCAAGAACGGTTGTTCTCTGGAAACACCATATATTTT

size: -
D: -
V: TRBV11-2
J: TRBJ2-1
CDR3: CASSLGTEMRDEQFF
DNA: TGTGCCAGCAGCTTAGGAACCGAAATGCGAGATGAGCAGTTCTTC

size: -
D: -
V: TRBV28
J: TRBJ2-1
CDR3: CASSWGAVNEQFF
DNA: TGTGCCAGCAGTTGGGGGGCCGTAAATGAGCAGTTCTTC

size: -
D: -
V: TRBV10-3
J: TRBJ1-1
CDR3: CAIRMSPGAEAFF
DNA: TGTGCCATCAGGATGTCCCCCGGGGCTGAAGCTTTCTTT

size: many
D: TRBD2
V: TRBV12-3/TRBV12-4
J: TRBJ2-5
CDR3: CASTPTSGQETQYF
DNA: TGTGCCAGCACCCCGACTAGCGGCCAAGAGACCCAGTACTTC

size: many
D: -
V: TRBV20-1
J: TRBJ2-7
CDR3: CSASKGGHYEQYF
DNA: TGCAGTGCTTCCAAGGGGGGGCACTACGAGCAGTACTTC

size: many
D: -
V: TRBV20-1
J: TRBJ2-3
CDR3: CSARDFRRTDTQYF
DNA: TGCAGTGCTAGAGATTTTAGGAGGACAGATACGCAGTATTTT

size: few
D: -
V: TRBV24-1
J: TRBJ2-7
CDR3: CATSDPSLGGYEQYF
DNA: TGTGCCACCAGTGACCCGAGCCTTGGGGGGTACGAGCAGTACTTC

size: many
D: -
V: TRBV5-1
J: TRBJ2-1
CDR3: CASSREGGKGNEQFF
DNA: TGCGCCAGCAGCAGGGAGGGGGGCAAGGGCAATGAGCAGTTCTTC

size: many
D: TRBD2
V: TRBV3-1
J: TRBJ2-5
CDR3: CASSQVISGDLQETQYF
DNA: TGTGCCAGCAGCCAAGTCATTAGCGGGGACCTCCAAGAGACCCAGTACTTC

size: many
D: TRBD1
V: TRBV28
J: TRBJ1-5
CDR3: CASSQGGDNQPQHF
DNA: TGTGCCAGCAGTCAGGGGGGGGACAATCAGCCCCAGCATTTT

size: many
D: -
V: TRBV6-1
J: TRBJ2-7
CDR3: CATQVTPNYEQYF
DNA: TGTGCCACCCAGGTCACCCCTAACTACGAGCAGTACTTC

size: many
D: TRBD1
V: TRBV30
J: TRBJ1-1
CDR3: CAWSLSDRENTEAFF
DNA: TGTGCCTGGAGTCTATCAGACAGGGAGAACACTGAAGCTTTCTTT

size: -
D: TRBD2
V: TRBV2
J: TRBJ2-3
CDR3: CASGILAGTDTQYF
DNA: TGTGCCAGCGGAATTTTAGCGGGAACAGATACGCAGTATTTT

size: few
D: -
V: TRBV20-1
J: TRBJ2-7
CDR3: CSARDNVLGGEQYF
DNA: TGCAGTGCTAGAGATAACGTCCTTGGGGGGGAGCAGTACTTC

size: many
D: -
V: TRBV5-6
J: TRBJ1-1
CDR3: CASSFRQVMNTEAFF
DNA: TGTGCCAGCAGCTTTCGCCAGGTTATGAACACTGAAGCTTTCTTT

size: many
D: -
V: TRBV3-1
J: TRBJ1-1
CDR3: CASSPGMGNTEAFF
DNA: TGTGCCAGCAGCCCGGGGATGGGGAACACTGAAGCTTTCTTT

size: many
D: TRBD2
V: TRBV20-1
J: TRBJ2-7
CDR3: CSARTDGGAWGEQYF
DNA: TGCAGTGCTAGGACGGACGGGGGGGCCTGGGGCGAGCAGTACTTC

size: -
D: -
V: TRBV2
J: TRBJ1-3
CDR3: CASSEAAGFAGNTIYF
DNA: TGTGCCAGCAGTGAAGCGGCAGGGTTCGCTGGAAACACCATATATTTT

size: many
D: -
V: TRBV28
J: TRBJ1-1
CDR3: CASSVPVRSTEAFF
DNA: TGTGCCAGCAGTGTACCAGTCAGGAGCACTGAAGCTTTCTTT

size: few
D: TRBD2
V: TRBV20-1
J: TRBJ2-7
CDR3: CSAREGSLAGVHEQYF
DNA: TGCAGTGCTAGAGAAGGAAGCCTAGCGGGAGTCCACGAGCAGTACTTC

size: many
D: -
V: TRBV12-3/TRBV12-4
J: TRBJ2-7
CDR3: CASSLGETYEQYF
DNA: TGTGCCAGCAGTTTAGGGGAGACCTACGAGCAGTACTTC

size: many
D: -
V: TRBV3-1
J: TRBJ2-1
CDR3: CASSLKVPLVNEQFF
DNA: TGTGCCAGCAGCCTCAAGGTGCCCTTGGTCAATGAGCAGTTCTTC

size: many
D: TRBD1
V: TRBV5-1
J: TRBJ2-7
CDR3: CASSLGTGGAYEQYF
DNA: TGCGCCAGCAGCTTGGGGACAGGGGGGGCCTACGAGCAGTACTTC

size: many
D: TRBD2
V: TRBV28
J: TRBJ2-5
CDR3: CASSPGTSGKETQYF
DNA: TGTGCCAGCAGTCCTGGGACTAGCGGGAAAGAGACCCAGTACTTC

size: few
D: TRBD2
V: TRBV5-6
J: TRBJ2-7
CDR3: CASSLELAGLSYEQYF
DNA: TGTGCCAGCAGCTTGGAGCTAGCGGGGCTATCCTACGAGCAGTACTTC

size: -
D: -
V: TRBV2
J: TRBJ2-3
CDR3: CASSAYGVDTDTQYF
DNA: TGTGCCAGCAGTGCCTACGGGGTGGACACAGATACGCAGTATTTT

size: -
D: -
V: TRBV19
J: TRBJ2-3
CDR3: CASSIGGSTDTQYF
DNA: TGTGCCAGTAGTATAGGGGGGAGCACAGATACGCAGTATTTT

size: few
D: -
V: TRBV27
J: TRBJ2-3
CDR3: CASSLAGPWTGVDTQYF
DNA: TGTGCCAGCAGTTTAGCCGGACCCTGGACCGGGGTAGATACGCAGTATTTT

size: -
D: -
V: TRBV9
J: TRBJ1-2
CDR3: CASSEATRALYTF
DNA: TGTGCCAGCAGTGAGGCAACCCGGGCCCTCTACACCTTC

size: many
D: -
V: TRBV12-3/TRBV12-4
J: TRBJ2-3
CDR3: CASSFGGTRTDTQYF
DNA: TGTGCCAGCAGTTTCGGTGGCACCCGCACAGATACGCAGTATTTT

size: many
D: TRBD2
V: TRBV20-1
J: TRBJ2-1
CDR3: CSAGASGRANEQFF
DNA: TGCAGTGCGGGTGCTAGCGGGAGGGCCAACGAGCAGTTCTTC

size: few
D: -
V: TRBV29-1
J: TRBJ1-1
CDR3: CSVALGPNTEAFF
DNA: TGCAGCGTTGCTCTGGGTCCGAACACTGAAGCTTTCTTT

size: many
D: -
V: TRBV15
J: TRBJ1-1
CDR3: CATSSPHEDTEAFF
DNA: TGTGCCACCAGCAGCCCTCATGAGGACACTGAAGCTTTCTTT

size: -
D: -
V: TRBV27
J: TRBJ2-7
CDR3: CASSLRPESYEQYF
DNA: TGTGCCAGCAGTCTTAGACCCGAGTCCTACGAGCAGTACTTC

size: -
D: -
V: TRBV12-3/TRBV12-4
J: TRBJ2-7
CDR3: CASSLEGFHEQYF
DNA: TGTGCCAGCAGTTTAGAGGGCTTCCACGAGCAGTACTTC

size: -
D: -
V: TRBV28
J: TRBJ1-4
CDR3: CASSDTGVQEKLFF
DNA: TGTGCCAGCAGCGATACAGGCGTTCAGGAAAAACTGTTTTTT

size: many
D: TRBD2
V: TRBV6-1
J: TRBJ2-1
CDR3: CAAYTGTRAYNEQFF
DNA: TGTGCCGCGTACACCGGGACTAGGGCTTACAATGAGCAGTTCTTC

size: few
D: -
V: TRBV7-3
J: TRBJ1-3
CDR3: CASSPNGRAGNTIYF
DNA: TGTGCCAGCAGCCCGAACGGCAGGGCTGGAAACACCATATATTTT

size: few
D: -
V: TRBV6-6
J: TRBJ2-7
CDR3: CASSYSRESYEQYF
DNA: TGTGCCAGCAGTTACTCCAGGGAGTCCTACGAGCAGTACTTC

size: many
D: -
V: TRBV7-9
J: TRBJ1-1
CDR3: CASSLGQRETEAFF
DNA: TGTGCCAGCAGCCTCGGGCAAAGGGAGACTGAAGCTTTCTTT

size: -
D: TRBD1
V: TRBV11-1
J: TRBJ1-1
CDR3: CASSLEAGGKTEAFF
DNA: TGTGCCAGCAGCTTAGAAGCAGGGGGTAAAACTGAAGCTTTCTTT

size: few
D: -
V: TRBV6-1
J: TRBJ1-2
CDR3: CASQEANYGYTF
DNA: TGTGCCAGTCAAGAAGCTAACTATGGCTACACCTTC

size: many
D: -
V: TRBV27
J: TRBJ2-7
CDR3: CASSFSLGGYEQYF
DNA: TGTGCCAGCAGTTTCAGTTTGGGCGGCTACGAGCAGTACTTC

size: many
D: -
V: TRBV5-1
J: TRBJ2-2
CDR3: CASSLEGRMRNTGELFF
DNA: TGCGCCAGCAGCTTGGAGGGCAGGATGAGAAACACCGGGGAGCTGTTTTTT

size: -
D: -
V: TRBV5-6
J: TRBJ2-3
CDR3: CASSWGDSTDTQYF
DNA: TGTGCCAGCAGCTGGGGGGACAGCACAGATACGCAGTATTTT

size: few
D: TRBD2
V: TRBV7-2
J: TRBJ2-4
CDR3: CASSPLGLAGGVDIQYF
DNA: TGTGCCAGCAGTCCCCTTGGACTAGCGGGAGGTGTGGACATTCAGTACTTC

size: many
D: TRBD1
V: TRBV9
J: TRBJ1-1
CDR3: CASSPGGNTEAFF
DNA: TGTGCCAGCAGTCCAGGGGGGAACACTGAAGCTTTCTTT

size: -
D: TRBD2
V: TRBV19
J: TRBJ2-2
CDR3: CASSPWTSGRAGTGELFF
DNA: TGTGCCAGTAGTCCTTGGACTAGCGGGAGGGCCGGCACCGGGGAGCTGTTTTTT

size: many
D: -
V: TRBV24-1
J: TRBJ2-2
CDR3: CATSDGGRRDHNTGELFF
DNA: TGTGCCACCAGTGATGGCGGCAGAAGGGATCATAACACCGGGGAGCTGTTTTTT

size: -
D: -
V: TRBV24-1
J: TRBJ1-1
CDR3: CATSDGGWNTEAFF
DNA: TGTGCCACCAGTGACGGGGGTTGGAACACTGAAGCTTTCTTT